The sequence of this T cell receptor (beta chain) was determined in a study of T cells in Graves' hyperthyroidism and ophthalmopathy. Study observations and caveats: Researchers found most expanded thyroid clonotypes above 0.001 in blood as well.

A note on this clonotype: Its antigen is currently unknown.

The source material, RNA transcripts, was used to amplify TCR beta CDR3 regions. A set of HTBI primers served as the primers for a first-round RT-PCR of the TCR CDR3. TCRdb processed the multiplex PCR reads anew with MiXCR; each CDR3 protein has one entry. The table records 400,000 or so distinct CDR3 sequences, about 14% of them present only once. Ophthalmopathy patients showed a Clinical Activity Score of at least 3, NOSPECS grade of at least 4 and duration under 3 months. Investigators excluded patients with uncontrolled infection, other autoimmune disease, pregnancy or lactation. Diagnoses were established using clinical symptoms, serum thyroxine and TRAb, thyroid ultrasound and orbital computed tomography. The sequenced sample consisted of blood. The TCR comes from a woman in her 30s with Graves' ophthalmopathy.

The DNA for the CDR3 is TGTGCCAGCAGCCTTGTACCCGGGGGATCCCTCCACTTT. This encodes CASSLVPGGSLHF. This sequence joins TRBV7-2 and TRBJ1-6, with a tentative D call TRBD1 (5 bases). Germline CDR1 reads SGHTA; CDR2 reads FQGNSA. This CDR3 is 13 amino acids long. V was clipped by 5 bases and J by 14 bases, with 16 bases between them.